The sequence of this T cell receptor (beta chain) was determined in a study of vaccination and CD4 T cells after COVID-19. About the study: Control cultures were given a CEFX pool, an HIV-1 Nef pool, or no peptide.

As to treatment: roughly ten-day PBMC culture with coronavirus spike peptide pools or control peptides (ViraFEST assay). During the years 2011-2018, before the COVID-19 pandemic, the unexposed donor's CD4+ T cells were collected. ViraFEST enlarged antigen-specific T cell populations with peptide pools and afterwards sequenced TCRs. Sequenced with the Oncomine TCR Beta short-read assay was DNA taken from cultured CD4+ T cells. TCRdb re-called the PCR reads with MiXCR, one entry per CDR3 protein. The data hold 7,000 to 9,000 distinct CDR3 sequences, with around 40% observed a single time. Concerning this clonotype itself: Its antigen is not identified.

This TCR came from a human donor in good health. The sequenced material came from CD4+ T cells from blood, cultured in vitro.

CDR3 sequence: CASSLDGETQYF. The CDR3, as DNA: TGTGCCAGCAGCTTAGATGGGGAGACCCAGTACTTC. This chain uses TRBV5-5 with TRBJ2-5; no definite D call. Germline values: CDR1 SGHKS, CDR2 YYEKEE (reference sequence). There are 12 residues in the CDR3. V lost 2 bases, J lost 5 bases, and 7 bases lay in between.